The 5 T cell receptor beta chains listed next were all sequenced from one sample in a study of cytomegalovirus exposure and HLA in healthy donors. It was with 60 Vbeta and 13 Jbeta primers that the PCR ran. Only in-frame clones appear in the TCRdb table, and some are missing; sequencing was by immunoSEQ multiplex PCR. Recorded for this sample: around 150,000 clones. Sequencing used PBMCs. The receptors stem from a woman aged 55 to 70 in good health and CMV-seronegative.

The chain recombines TRBV7-6 with TRBJ1-1; D not certain. Germline lookup yields CDR1 SGHVS and CDR2 FNYEAQ. The CDR3 is 13 residues long. The V end was cut by 5 bases, the J end by 3 bases, with 10 bases between. The CDR3 reads CASSRGLDTEAFF. The DNA for the CDR3 is TGTGCCAGCAGCCGAGGACTTGACACTGAAGCTTTCTTT.

This rearrangement joins TRBV7-7 to TRBJ2-1; D gene unclear. This CDR3 has 13 amino acids. Germline CDR1 and CDR2: SSHAT and FNYEAQ (reference sequence). V was clipped by 5 bases and J by 7 bases, with 12 bases between them. The CDR3 sequence: CASSPMGRNEQFF. The CDR3 DNA follows: TGTGCCAGCAGCCCTATGGGCCGGAATGAGCAGTTCTTC. The full variable domain, completed using reference TRBV7-7 and TRBJ2-1, is GAGVSQSPRYKVTKRGQDVTLRCDPISSHATLYWYQQALGQGPEFLTYFNYEAQPDKSGLPSDRFSAERPEGSISTLTIQRTEQRDSAMYRCASSPMGRNEQFFGPGTRLTVL.

The chain joins TRBV2 to TRBJ1-1; D might be TRBD1 (6 bases). This CDR3 has 14 amino acids. V was shortened by 7 bases and J by 8 bases, with 20 bases between the two germline ends. Germline V gene data show CDR1 as SNHLY and CDR2 as FYNNEI. The CDR3 protein is CASTVQGLGVEAFF. Here the CDR3 DNA reads TGTGCCAGCACGGTACAGGGTTTGGGTGTAGAAGCTTTCTTT.

The chain joins TRBV10-3 to TRBJ1-5; 9 nucleotides line up with TRBD1. Germline values: CDR1 ENHRY, CDR2 SYGVKD. This CDR3 has 15 amino acids. V was pared by 4 bases and J by 4 bases, with 5 bases of the junction left unmatched. CDR3 sequence: CAISGDRGGNQPQHF. DNA for the CDR3: TGTGCCATCAGTGGAGACAGGGGGGGTAATCAGCCCCAGCATTTT.

V gene TRBV2 combines with J gene TRBJ1-1, with 8 bases lining up with TRBD1. J lost 4 bases, V lost 4 bases, and 2 bases had no gene match. This CDR3 is 13 amino acids long. Germline V gene data show CDR1 as SNHLY and CDR2 as FYNNEI. The CDR3 nucleotides are TGTGCCAGCAGTGGGACAGGGCTCACTGAAGCTTTCTTT. It codes for CASSGTGLTEAFF.